This T cell receptor (beta chain) is from a study of blood T cell repertoires in COVID-19. Study context: PBMCs, B-cell-depleted T cells, or T cells were the source of the cDNA or gDNA that made up the material.

The CDR3 is 14 amino acids. Germline V gene sequence: CDR1 SGHNT, CDR2 YYREEE (reference sequence). Trimming removed 0 bases at V and 7 bases at J, with 10 bases between. As handled by the study authors: For nucleated cells, counts were estimated from reference gene primer amplification. Clones were sequenced by immunoSEQ multiplex PCR, and TCRdb holds only the in-frame ones, with some missing. V and J calls plus clone size are reproduced from that table; the DNA served to infer D and trimming. The sample has over 45,000 clones, roughly 80% seen once. The TCR comes from a man aged 40-49 years with acute or convalescent COVID-19. Sequencing was done on a sample of peripheral blood. The chain carries TRBV5-4 and TRBJ1-4; D gene ambiguous. Here the CDR3 DNA reads TGTGCCAGCAGCTTGGCCGGGGTTGGTGAAAAACTGTTTTTT. This sequence encodes CASSLAGVGEKLFF.